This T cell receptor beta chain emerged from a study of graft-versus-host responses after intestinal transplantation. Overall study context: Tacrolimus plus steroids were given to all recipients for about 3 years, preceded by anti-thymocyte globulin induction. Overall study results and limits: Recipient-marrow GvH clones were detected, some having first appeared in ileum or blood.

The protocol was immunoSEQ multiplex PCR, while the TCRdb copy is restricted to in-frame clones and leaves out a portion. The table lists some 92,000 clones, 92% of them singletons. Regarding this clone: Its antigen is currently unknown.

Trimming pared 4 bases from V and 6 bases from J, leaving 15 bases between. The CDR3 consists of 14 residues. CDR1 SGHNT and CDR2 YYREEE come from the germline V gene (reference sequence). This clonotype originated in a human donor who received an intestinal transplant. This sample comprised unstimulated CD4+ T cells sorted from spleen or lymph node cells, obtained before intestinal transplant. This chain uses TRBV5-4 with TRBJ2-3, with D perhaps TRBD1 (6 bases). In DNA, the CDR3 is TGTGCCAGCAGCAGTGGACAGCAGTGGGATACGCAGTATTTT. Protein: CASSSGQQWDTQYF. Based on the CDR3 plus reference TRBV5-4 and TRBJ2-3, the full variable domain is ETGVTQSPTHLIKTRGQQVTLRCSSQSGHNTVSWYQQALGQGPQFIFQYYREEENGRGNFPPRFSGLQFPNYSSELNVNALELDDSALYLCASSSGQQWDTQYFGPGTRLTVL.